This is a list of T cell receptor beta chains from one sample in a study of T cell changes during pregnancy in multiple sclerosis. The protocol was immunoSEQ multiplex PCR, while the TCRdb copy is restricted to in-frame clones and leaves out a portion. The table has 50,000 to 60,000 clones, 89% seen once. Sequenced here: peripheral blood, sampled after pregnancy. These receptors all come from a female donor with multiple sclerosis, enrolled in a pregnancy study. The CDR3 runs from the conserved cysteine through the conserved F or W. A D gene is named only where the DNA matches it firmly. A clone size is listed for some rows: how often the clone was seen (once, few, many), or a class if it is expanded.

d_call	j_call	clone_size	cdr3_length	v_call	cdr3_nt	cdr3_aa
-	TRBJ1-3	once	15	TRBV7-9	TGTGCCAGCAGCCTATCGACAAGGGAGGGAAACACCATATATTTT	CASSLSTREGNTIYF
-	TRBJ1-2	-	17	TRBV4-3	TGCGCCAGCAGCCAAGTCGTTGGGGGGGTGGACTCCTATGGCTACACCTTC	CASSQVVGGVDSYGYTF
-	TRBJ2-1	once	12	TRBV19	TGTGCCAGTAGTGTCAGCGGGTTTGAGCAGTTCTTC	CASSVSGFEQFF
-	TRBJ1-5	-	16	TRBV7-8	TGTGCCAGCAGCTTAGTAGGGCCAGGGGGCAATCAGCCCCAGCATTTT	CASSLVGPGGNQPQHF
TRBD2	TRBJ2-5	-	14	TRBV5-6	TGTGCCAGCAGCGTACTAGCGTTTGAAGAGACCCAGTACTTC	CASSVLAFEETQYF
-	TRBJ2-5	-	15	TRBV30	TGTGCCTGGAGTGTTCCCGACGAGGAGGTGGAGACCCAGTACTTC	CAWSVPDEEVETQYF
TRBD1	TRBJ1-1	once	14	TRBV5-1	TGCGCCAGCAGCACAGGGGCACGGAACACTGAAGCTTTCTTT	CASSTGARNTEAFF
-	TRBJ1-1	-	15	TRBV21-1	TGTGCCAGCAGCAGTAAGACAGAAAAGGGCACTGAAGCTTTCTTT	CASSSKTEKGTEAFF
-	TRBJ2-1	-	14	TRBV6-1	TGTGCCAGCAGTGAACCCAGCTCCTACAATGAGCAGTTCTTC	CASSEPSSYNEQFF
TRBD1	TRBJ1-2	-	13	TRBV30	TGTGCCTGCTCGACCTGGACAGGGAATGGCTACACCTTC	CACSTWTGNGYTF
-	TRBJ1-1	-	14	TRBV6-5	TGTGCCAGCAGTTATATCACGGGGGATACTGAAGCTTTCTTT	CASSYITGDTEAFF
-	TRBJ1-1	-	15	TRBV7-9	TGTGCCAGCAGCCGTACAGAGAGCTTGAACACTGAAGCTTTCTTT	CASSRTESLNTEAFF
TRBD1	TRBJ1-1	-	15	TRBV7-3	TGTGCCAGCAGCGAGACACACAGGGGAGCGGCTGAAGCTTTCTTT	CASSETHRGAAEAFF
-	TRBJ2-1	once	11	TRBV5-1	TGCGCCAGCAGGATTGACAGCGAGCAGTTCTTC	CASRIDSEQFF
-	TRBJ1-2	-	14	TRBV28	TGTGCCAGCAGGACGGCAGGGGCAAACTATGGCTACACCTTC	CASRTAGANYGYTF
TRBD1	TRBJ2-7	-	15	TRBV6-6	TGTGCCAGCAGACGAGAGGGGGCTGCGATCTACGAGCAGTACTTC	CASRREGAAIYEQYF
-	TRBJ2-7	-	15	TRBV6-5	TGTGCCAGCAGGCCTAGCGAGCAGGCTATCTACGAGCAGTACTTC	CASRPSEQAIYEQYF
TRBD1	TRBJ2-1	-	13	TRBV7-2	TGTGCCAGCAGCCCTCCGACAGGGAATGAGCAGTTCTTC	CASSPPTGNEQFF
TRBD2	TRBJ2-2	-	16	TRBV5-1	TGCGCCAGCAGCTTGGTGCGGGGGGGCACGCCCGGGGAGCTGTTTTTT	CASSLVRGGTPGELFF
TRBD1	TRBJ1-4	-	14	TRBV5-1	TGCGCCAGCAGCCCGGGACAGGGGGGTGAAAAACTGTTTTTT	CASSPGQGGEKLFF
-	TRBJ2-7	-	15	TRBV7-9	TGTGCCAGCAGCCCGCGATGGGGGGGGGACAACGAGCAGTACTTC	CASSPRWGGDNEQYF
TRBD2	TRBJ2-1	-	14	TRBV11-3	TGTGCCAGCAGCCACTGGGGGGGGTACAATGAGCAGTTCTTC	CASSHWGGYNEQFF
TRBD2	TRBJ2-3	-	20	TRBV4-1	TGCGCCAGCAGCCAAGCGGGGCTAGCGGGGGGCCCGGGTAGCACAGATACGCAGTATTTT	CASSQAGLAGGPGSTDTQYF